A selection of T cell receptor beta chains follows, all from one sample in a study of blood T cells in healthy people across ages. TCRdb called the 5' RACE reads again in MiXCR, with one record for every CDR3 protein. The sample has hundreds of thousands of distinct CDR3 sequences; approximately 49% are singletons. Source material: blood. Every receptor here comes from an older woman in good health. CDR3s include the opening cysteine and the closing phenylalanine or tryptophan. The order of the fields is D gene, J gene, V gene, clone size, CDR3 DNA, CDR3 protein. A D gene is named only where the DNA matches it firmly. Only part of the rows carry a size: once, few, many, or a class if the clone is expanded.

d_call: .
j_call: TRBJ2-7
v_call: TRBV28
clone_size: few
cdr3_nt: TGTGCCAGCCTATCGGCCTACGAGCAGTACTTC
cdr3_aa: CASLSAYEQYF

d_call: TRBD2
j_call: TRBJ2-1
v_call: TRBV15
clone_size: once
cdr3_nt: TGTGCCACCAGCAGAGGTAGCGGGGGATACAATGAGCAGTTCTTC
cdr3_aa: CATSRGSGGYNEQFF

d_call: .
j_call: TRBJ1-1
v_call: TRBV29-1
clone_size: .
cdr3_nt: TGCAGCGTTGTAAACCAGCATGCTGAAGCTTTCTTT
cdr3_aa: CSVVNQHAEAFF

d_call: .
j_call: TRBJ2-5
v_call: TRBV9
clone_size: .
cdr3_nt: TGTGCCAGCAGCGTATTCGGGGGTTTCCAGGGGGAGACCCAGTACTTC
cdr3_aa: CASSVFGGFQGETQYF

d_call: TRBD2
j_call: TRBJ2-1
v_call: TRBV7-2
clone_size: .
cdr3_nt: TGTGCCAGCACCTCCTACGGACTAGCCGGGAATGAGCAGTTCTTC
cdr3_aa: CASTSYGLAGNEQFF

d_call: .
j_call: TRBJ2-1
v_call: TRBV6-1
clone_size: few
cdr3_nt: TGTGCCAGCAGGGCATGGGGTGGATTGGGGTCCTACAATGAGCAGTTCTTC
cdr3_aa: CASRAWGGLGSYNEQFF

d_call: .
j_call: TRBJ1-1
v_call: TRBV14
clone_size: few
cdr3_nt: TGTGCCAGCAGCCAGGGCAACAAGAACACTGAAGCTTTCTTT
cdr3_aa: CASSQGNKNTEAFF

d_call: .
j_call: TRBJ2-3
v_call: TRBV7-3
clone_size: .
cdr3_nt: TGTGCCAGCAGAATATCCGCTCAGGTCACAGATACGCAGTATTTT
cdr3_aa: CASRISAQVTDTQYF

d_call: TRBD2
j_call: TRBJ2-1
v_call: TRBV20-1
clone_size: .
cdr3_nt: TGCAGTGCTACTAGCGGGAGTAACAATGAGCAGTTCTTC
cdr3_aa: CSATSGSNNEQFF

d_call: TRBD1
j_call: TRBJ2-7
v_call: TRBV4-3
clone_size: .
cdr3_nt: TGCGCCAGCAGCCAACGACAGGGCGTTAGCTCCTACGAGCAGTACTTC
cdr3_aa: CASSQRQGVSSYEQYF

d_call: .
j_call: TRBJ1-1
v_call: TRBV5-1
clone_size: .
cdr3_nt: TGCGCCAGCAGCAAATCAAACCGGGCAGCGAACACTGAAGCTTTCTTT
cdr3_aa: CASSKSNRAANTEAFF

d_call: .
j_call: TRBJ1-4
v_call: TRBV7-2
clone_size: .
cdr3_nt: TGTGCCAGCAGCTTAGGAGTAGGGGCAGGGGCACGAATTGAAAAACTGTTTTTT
cdr3_aa: CASSLGVGAGARIEKLFF

d_call: .
j_call: TRBJ1-4
v_call: TRBV20-1
clone_size: .
cdr3_nt: TGCAGTGCTATCACCTCCGGGATGGCTAATGAAGAACTGTTTTTT
cdr3_aa: CSAITSGMANEELFF

d_call: TRBD1
j_call: TRBJ1-1
v_call: TRBV29-1
clone_size: .
cdr3_nt: TGCAGCGTTGAGAGTTCAGGGGGCACTGAAGCTTTCTTT
cdr3_aa: CSVESSGGTEAFF

d_call: .
j_call: TRBJ2-7
v_call: TRBV5-1
clone_size: few
cdr3_nt: TGCGCCAGCAGCTTGGAGGGTAGCGGTCGGGGAAAGCAGTACTTC
cdr3_aa: CASSLEGSGRGKQYF

d_call: .
j_call: TRBJ2-3
v_call: TRBV4-1
clone_size: .
cdr3_nt: TGCGCCAGCAGCCAACTAGTCGGAAATACGCAGTATTTT
cdr3_aa: CASSQLVGNTQYF

d_call: TRBD2
j_call: TRBJ2-3
v_call: TRBV29-1
clone_size: .
cdr3_nt: TGCAGCGTTGGGGAAGCGGGAGTGACAGATACGCAGTATTTT
cdr3_aa: CSVGEAGVTDTQYF

d_call: .
j_call: TRBJ2-5
v_call: TRBV7-3
clone_size: .
cdr3_nt: TGTGCCAGCAGCTTCAACTGGGGGGAGACCCAGTACTTC
cdr3_aa: CASSFNWGETQYF

d_call: TRBD2
j_call: TRBJ2-5
v_call: TRBV7-9
clone_size: .
cdr3_nt: TGTGCCAGCGCCCGGGTGCTAGCGGGACATGTGGAGACCCAGTACTTC
cdr3_aa: CASARVLAGHVETQYF

d_call: .
j_call: TRBJ2-1
v_call: TRBV6-1
clone_size: .
cdr3_nt: TGTGCCAGCAGCCCAACAAGTGAGGGTATTAGCTCCTACAATGAGCAGTTCTTC
cdr3_aa: CASSPTSEGISSYNEQFF

d_call: .
j_call: TRBJ2-7
v_call: TRBV29-1
clone_size: once
cdr3_nt: TGCAGCGTTGAAGAGGGCGGGACCGACTACGAGCAGTACTTC
cdr3_aa: CSVEEGGTDYEQYF

d_call: TRBD2
j_call: TRBJ2-7
v_call: TRBV7-8
clone_size: .
cdr3_nt: TGTGCCAGCAGCTGGGTAGCGGGGGGGGCCTACGAGCAGTACTTC
cdr3_aa: CASSWVAGGAYEQYF

d_call: TRBD2
j_call: TRBJ2-3
v_call: TRBV28
clone_size: few
cdr3_nt: TGTGCCAGCAGTACGAGCGGGAGTAGCACAGATACGCAGTATTTT
cdr3_aa: CASSTSGSSTDTQYF

d_call: .
j_call: TRBJ2-1
v_call: TRBV27
clone_size: .
cdr3_nt: TGTGCCAGCAGTTCCCTGAACCAACTCAAGGTTGGTGAGCAGTTCTTC
cdr3_aa: CASSSLNQLKVGEQFF

d_call: .
j_call: TRBJ2-1
v_call: TRBV5-6
clone_size: .
cdr3_nt: TGTGCCAGCAGCTTGGGGCCGACATCCTACAATGAGCAGTTCTTC
cdr3_aa: CASSLGPTSYNEQFF

d_call: TRBD1
j_call: TRBJ1-4
v_call: TRBV11-2
clone_size: .
cdr3_nt: TGTGCCAGCAGCCCTCGGACAGGGGTACTGTTTTTT
cdr3_aa: CASSPRTGVLFF

d_call: .
j_call: TRBJ2-1
v_call: TRBV2
clone_size: .
cdr3_nt: TGTGCCAGCATCTCCGGGAGACGCTACAATGAGCAGTTCTTC
cdr3_aa: CASISGRRYNEQFF

d_call: .
j_call: TRBJ2-7
v_call: TRBV7-6
clone_size: .
cdr3_nt: TGTGCCAGCAGCTCCCGCCCAAACACAGGGAGCTCCTACAATGAGCAGTACTTC
cdr3_aa: CASSSRPNTGSSYNEQYF